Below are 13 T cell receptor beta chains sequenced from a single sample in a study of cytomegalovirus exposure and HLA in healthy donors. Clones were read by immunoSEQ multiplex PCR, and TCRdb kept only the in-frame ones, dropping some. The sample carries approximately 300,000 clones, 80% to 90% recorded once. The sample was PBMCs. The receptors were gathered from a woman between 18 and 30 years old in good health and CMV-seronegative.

Here the CDR3 DNA reads TGTGCCAGCAGTTACTCCCGTTTCGTGAGGGAACATGAGCAGTTCTTC. Translation: CASSYSRFVREHEQFF. The chain combines TRBV6-6 with TRBJ2-1; possibly TRBD2 for D (5 bases). The V and J ends lost 0 bases and 8 bases respectively, with 17 bases between them. CDR3 length: 16 amino acids. In germline, CDR1 is MNHNY, CDR2 SVGAGI (reference sequence).

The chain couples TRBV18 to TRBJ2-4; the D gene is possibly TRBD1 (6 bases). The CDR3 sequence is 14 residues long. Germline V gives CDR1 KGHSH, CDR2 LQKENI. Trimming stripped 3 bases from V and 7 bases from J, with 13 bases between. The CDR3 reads CASSPGQGWNIQYF. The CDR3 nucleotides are TGTGCCAGCTCACCGGGCCAGGGGTGGAACATTCAGTACTTC.

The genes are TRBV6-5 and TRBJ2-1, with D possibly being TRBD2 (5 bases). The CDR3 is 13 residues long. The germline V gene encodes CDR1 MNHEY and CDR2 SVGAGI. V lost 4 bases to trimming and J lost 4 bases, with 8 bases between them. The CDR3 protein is CASSSDWYNEQFF. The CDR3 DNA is TGTGCCAGCAGTTCGGACTGGTACAATGAGCAGTTCTTC.

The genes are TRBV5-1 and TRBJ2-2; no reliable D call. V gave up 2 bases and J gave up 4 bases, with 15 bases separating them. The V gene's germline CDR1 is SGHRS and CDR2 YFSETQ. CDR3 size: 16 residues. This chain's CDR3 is CASSFLAAEFTGELFF. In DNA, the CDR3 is TGCGCCAGCAGCTTCCTTGCCGCCGAGTTCACCGGGGAGCTGTTTTTT. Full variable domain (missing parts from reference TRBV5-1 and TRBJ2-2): KAGVTQTPRYLIKTRGQQVTLSCSPISGHRSVSWYQQTPGQGLQFLFEYFSETQRNKGNFPGRFSGRQFSNSRSEMNVSTLELGDSALYLCASSFLAAEFTGELFFGEGSRLTVL.

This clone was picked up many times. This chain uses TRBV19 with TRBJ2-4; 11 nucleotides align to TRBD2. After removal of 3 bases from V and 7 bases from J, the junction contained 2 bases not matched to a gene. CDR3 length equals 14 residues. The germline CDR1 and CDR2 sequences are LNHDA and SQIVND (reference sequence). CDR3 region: CASSMTSGTNIQYF. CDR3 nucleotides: TGTGCCAGTAGTATGACTAGCGGGACGAACATTCAGTACTTC.

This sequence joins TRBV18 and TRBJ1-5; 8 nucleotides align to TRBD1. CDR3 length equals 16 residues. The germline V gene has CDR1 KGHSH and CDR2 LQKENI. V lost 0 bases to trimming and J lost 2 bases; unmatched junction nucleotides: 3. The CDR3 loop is CASSPPTGQGNQPQHF. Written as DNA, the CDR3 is TGTGCCAGCTCACCACCGACGGGACAGGGCAATCAGCCCCAGCATTTT.

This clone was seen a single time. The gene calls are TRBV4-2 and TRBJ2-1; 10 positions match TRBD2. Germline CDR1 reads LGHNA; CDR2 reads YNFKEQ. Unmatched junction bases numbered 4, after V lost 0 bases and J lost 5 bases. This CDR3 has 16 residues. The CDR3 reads CASSQESSGRHNEQFF. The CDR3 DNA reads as TGTGCCAGCAGCCAAGAGTCTAGCGGGAGACACAATGAGCAGTTCTTC.

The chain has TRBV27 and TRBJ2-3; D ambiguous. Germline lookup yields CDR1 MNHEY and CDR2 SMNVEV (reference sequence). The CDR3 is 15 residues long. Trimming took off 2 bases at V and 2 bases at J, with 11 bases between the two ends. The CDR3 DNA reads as TGTGCCAGCAGTTTAGCGGCTTGGGTCACAGATACGCAGTATTTT. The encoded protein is CASSLAAWVTDTQYF.

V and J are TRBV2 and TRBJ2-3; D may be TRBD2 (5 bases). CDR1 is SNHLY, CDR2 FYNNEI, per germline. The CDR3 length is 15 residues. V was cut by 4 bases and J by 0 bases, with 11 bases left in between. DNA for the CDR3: TGTGCCAGCAGTGGGGCTAGCCTGAGCACAGATACGCAGTATTTT. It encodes CASSGASLSTDTQYF.

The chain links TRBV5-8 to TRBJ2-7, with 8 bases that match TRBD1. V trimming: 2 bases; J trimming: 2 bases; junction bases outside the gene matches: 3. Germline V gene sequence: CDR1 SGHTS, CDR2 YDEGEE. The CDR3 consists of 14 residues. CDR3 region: CASSLWDRPYEQYF. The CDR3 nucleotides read TGTGCCAGCAGCTTATGGGACAGGCCCTACGAGCAGTACTTC.

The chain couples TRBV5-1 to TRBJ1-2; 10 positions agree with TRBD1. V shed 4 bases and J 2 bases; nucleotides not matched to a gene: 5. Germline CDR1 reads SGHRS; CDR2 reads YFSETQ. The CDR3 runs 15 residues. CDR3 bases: TGCGCCAGCAGCCGCGGACAGGGGGGAAACTATGGCTACACCTTC. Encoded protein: CASSRGQGGNYGYTF.

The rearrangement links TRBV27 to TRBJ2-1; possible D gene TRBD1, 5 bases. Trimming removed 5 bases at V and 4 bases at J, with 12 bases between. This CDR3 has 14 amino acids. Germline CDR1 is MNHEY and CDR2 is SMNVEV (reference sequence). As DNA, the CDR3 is TGTGCCAGCAGTCTCGACCCAGGGTACAATGAGCAGTTCTTC. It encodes CASSLDPGYNEQFF.

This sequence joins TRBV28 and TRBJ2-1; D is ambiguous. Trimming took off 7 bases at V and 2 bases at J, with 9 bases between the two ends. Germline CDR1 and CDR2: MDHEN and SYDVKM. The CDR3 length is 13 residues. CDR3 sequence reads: CASTNTAYNEQFF. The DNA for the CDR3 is TGTGCCAGCACCAATACTGCCTACAATGAGCAGTTCTTC. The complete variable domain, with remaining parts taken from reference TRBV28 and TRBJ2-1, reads DVKVTQSSRYLVKRTGEKVFLECVQDMDHENMFWYRQDPGLGLRLIYFSYDVKMKEKGDIPEGYSVSREKKERFSLILESASTNQTSMYLCASTNTAYNEQFFGPGTRLTVL.